In its sample, the clone carrying this TCR beta chain was seen once. These data originate in a study of blood T cell repertoires in COVID-19. Study-wide background: Nucleic acid was either cDNA or gDNA, and it came from T cells, B-cell-depleted T cells, or PBMCs.

The CDR3 totals 11 residues. Trimming took off 4 bases at V and 5 bases at J, with 6 bases between the two ends. In germline, CDR1 is SGDLS, CDR2 YYNGEE. Method: immunoSEQ multiplex PCR; TCRdb's copy keeps in-frame clones and lacks some. The sample consists of 72,000 or so clones, approximately 89% of them appearing once. The sequence came from a woman in her sixties with acute or convalescent COVID-19. Sequences were obtained from peripheral blood. V and J are TRBV9 and TRBJ2-5; D perhaps matches TRBD1 (5 bases). DNA of the CDR3: TGTGCCAGCAGCTCAGGGGAGACCCAGTACTTC. It encodes CASSSGETQYF.